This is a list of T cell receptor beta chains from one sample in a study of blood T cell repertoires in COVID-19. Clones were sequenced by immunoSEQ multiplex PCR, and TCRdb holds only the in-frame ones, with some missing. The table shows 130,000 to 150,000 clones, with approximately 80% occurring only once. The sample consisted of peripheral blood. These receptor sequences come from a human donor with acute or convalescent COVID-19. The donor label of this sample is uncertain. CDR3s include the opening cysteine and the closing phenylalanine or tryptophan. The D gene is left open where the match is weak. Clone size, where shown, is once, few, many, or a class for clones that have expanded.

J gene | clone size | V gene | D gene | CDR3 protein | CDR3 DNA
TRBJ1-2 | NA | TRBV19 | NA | CASTREWESGYTF | TGTGCCAGTACCAGAGAATGGGAGAGTGGCTACACCTTC
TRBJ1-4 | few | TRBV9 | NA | CASSVEGRGGEKLFF | TGTGCCAGCAGCGTAGAGGGGAGGGGAGGTGAAAAACTGTTTTTT
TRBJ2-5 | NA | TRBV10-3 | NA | CAIGGQQETQYF | TGTGCCATCGGGGGACAACAAGAGACCCAGTACTTC
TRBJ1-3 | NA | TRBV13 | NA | CASSFRGAGGNTIYF | TGTGCCAGCAGCTTCCGGGGGGCAGGGGGAAACACCATATATTTT
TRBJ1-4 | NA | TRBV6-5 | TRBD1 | CASSWDRKQEKLFF | TGTGCCAGCAGTTGGGACAGGAAACAGGAAAAACTGTTTTTT
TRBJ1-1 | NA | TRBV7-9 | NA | CASTLGGGETEAFF | TGTGCCAGCACCCTCGGGGGGGGCGAAACTGAAGCTTTCTTT
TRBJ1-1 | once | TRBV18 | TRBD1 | CASSPLWDRGGYTEAFF | TGTGCCAGCTCACCACTTTGGGACAGGGGGGGGTACACTGAAGCTTTCTTT
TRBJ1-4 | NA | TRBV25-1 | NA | CASSDFGQGKEKLFF | TGTGCCAGCAGTGACTTTGGGCAGGGAAAAGAAAAACTGTTTTTT
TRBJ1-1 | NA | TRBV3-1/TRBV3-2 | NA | CASSQSTEMNTEAFF | TGTGCCAGCAGCCAATCAACAGAAATGAACACTGAAGCTTTCTTT
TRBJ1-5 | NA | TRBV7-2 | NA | CASSPSVRQPQHF | TGTGCCAGCAGCCCCTCAGTTCGACAGCCCCAGCATTTT
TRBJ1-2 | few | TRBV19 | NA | CASTINQGGYGYTF | TGTGCCAGTACCATTAACCAGGGAGGGTATGGCTACACCTTC
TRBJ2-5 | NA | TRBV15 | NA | CATWEGSGETQYF | TGTGCCACCTGGGAAGGTTCGGGGGAGACCCAGTACTTC
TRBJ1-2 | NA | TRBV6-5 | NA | CASSYNREWGGYTF | TGTGCCAGCAGTTACAACAGGGAATGGGGCGGCTACACCTTC
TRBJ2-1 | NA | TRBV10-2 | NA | CASSVQGDRPYNEQFF | TGCGCCAGCAGCGTACAGGGCGACCGCCCCTACAATGAGCAGTTCTTC
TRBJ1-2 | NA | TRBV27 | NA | CASSLSSIRDNPYGYTF | TGTGCCAGCAGTTTATCCAGTATTAGGGACAACCCCTATGGCTACACCTTC
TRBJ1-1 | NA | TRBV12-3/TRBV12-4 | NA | CASSLRAGFVAFF | TGTGCCAGCAGTTTAAGGGCAGGGTTTGTGGCTTTCTTT
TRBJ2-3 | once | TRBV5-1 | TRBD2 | CASSLAGGPTDTQYF | TGCGCCAGCAGCCTAGCGGGGGGGCCTACAGATACGCAGTATTTT
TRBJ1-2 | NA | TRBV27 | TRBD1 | CASSQQGAYSNYGYTF | TGTGCCAGCAGTCAGCAGGGGGCCTATTCTAACTATGGCTACACCTTC
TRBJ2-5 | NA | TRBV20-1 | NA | CSAHDRWTQYF | TGCAGTGCCCATGACAGGTGGACCCAGTACTTC
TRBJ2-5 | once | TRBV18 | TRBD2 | CASSPRRGAGTQYF | TGTGCCAGCTCACCAAGGCGGGGGGCCGGGACCCAGTACTTC
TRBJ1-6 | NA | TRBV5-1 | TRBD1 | CASSRDRGTGSPLHF | TGCGCCAGCAGCAGAGACAGGGGAACGGGTTCACCCCTCCACTTT
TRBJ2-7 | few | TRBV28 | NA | CASSSPATGTEQYF | TGTGCCAGCAGTTCCCCCGCGACAGGCACCGAGCAGTACTTC
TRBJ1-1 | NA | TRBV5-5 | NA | CASSLGPRAEAFF | TGTGCCAGCAGCTTGGGACCTCGGGCTGAAGCTTTCTTT
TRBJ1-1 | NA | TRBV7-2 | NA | CASSPTKFAAFF | TGTGCCAGCAGCCCGACAAAGTTTGCAGCTTTCTTT
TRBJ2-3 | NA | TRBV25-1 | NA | CASSEEPGSDTQYF | TGTGCCAGCAGTGAAGAGCCAGGGTCAGATACGCAGTATTTT
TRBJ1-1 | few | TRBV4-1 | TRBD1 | CASSQFRQGGTEAFF | TGCGCCAGCAGCCAATTTCGACAGGGGGGGACTGAAGCTTTCTTT
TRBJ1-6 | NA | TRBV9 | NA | CASSVAPVQGDSPLHF | TGTGCCAGCAGCGTAGCTCCCGTGCAGGGCGACTCACCCCTCCACTTT
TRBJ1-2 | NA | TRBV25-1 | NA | CASSPGGLAGYTF | TGTGCCAGCAGTCCGGGTGGATTAGCTGGCTACACCTTC
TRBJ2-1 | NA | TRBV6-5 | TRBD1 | CASYSRTGVYEQFF | TGTGCCAGCTACAGCAGGACAGGGGTTTATGAGCAGTTCTTC
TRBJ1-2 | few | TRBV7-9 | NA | CVSGHYGYTF | TGTGTCAGCGGGCATTATGGCTACACCTTC
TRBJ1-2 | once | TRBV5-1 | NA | CASSLNPTGGQGYTF | TGCGCCAGCAGCTTGAACCCGACAGGCGGACAGGGCTACACCTTC
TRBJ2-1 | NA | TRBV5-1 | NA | CASSSPSNSGVQSSYNEQFF | TGCGCCAGCAGCTCCCCCTCGAATAGCGGCGTTCAAAGCTCCTACAATGAGCAGTTCTTC
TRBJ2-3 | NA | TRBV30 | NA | CAWSVPGDVTDTQYF | TGTGCCTGGAGTGTACCAGGGGATGTCACAGATACGCAGTATTTT